The entry below describes one T cell receptor beta chain. The antigen is unknown. The entry originates in a study of blood T cells in healthy people across ages. Germline V CDR1 and CDR2: MNHEY, SVGAGI. There are 20 residues in the CDR3. V trimming: 1 base; J trimming: 0 bases; junction bases outside the gene matches: 10. Study observations and caveats: PBMCs left unsorted prevented a conclusive naive versus antigen-experienced comparison.

A second PCR, run for about 7 to 11 cycles, used a sample-barcoded 5' primer plus a J-beta primer mix. One entry per CDR3 protein, called by TCRdb with MiXCR from the 5' RACE reads. The sample has 540,000 or so distinct CDR3 sequences, approximately 25% seen once. This sample also appeared in a second study, on T cells of mothers and their children.

The chain has TRBV6-5 and TRBJ2-6, with 9 bases aligning to TRBD1. Sequenced: blood. The clonotype was recovered from a boy aged 5-17 years in good health. The CDR3 loop reads CASSYFNPGQGLSGANVLTF. The CDR3 nucleotides read TGTGCCAGCAGTTACTTTAATCCGGGACAGGGACTCTCTGGGGCCAACGTCCTGACTTTC.